The following is a T cell receptor (beta chain) sequence with its context. Produced via immunoSEQ multiplex PCR; TCRdb's table is partial and in-frame only. The sample lists 93,000 or so clones; roughly nine tenths were seen once. The germline gives CDR1 SGHTA, CDR2 FQGNSA. With V trimmed by 6 bases and J by 2 bases, 4 bases remained unmatched. This CDR3 has 15 residues. The sample belongs to a study of T cell changes during pregnancy in multiple sclerosis. This clonotype was sampled from a female donor with multiple sclerosis, enrolled in a pregnancy study. The chain links TRBV7-2 to TRBJ2-2, with 9 bases identical to TRBD1. The material sequenced was peripheral blood, taken after pregnancy. The CDR3 is CASRPGQGNTGELFF. CDR3 in DNA: TGTGCCAGCAGGCCGGGACAGGGTAACACCGGGGAGCTGTTTTTT.